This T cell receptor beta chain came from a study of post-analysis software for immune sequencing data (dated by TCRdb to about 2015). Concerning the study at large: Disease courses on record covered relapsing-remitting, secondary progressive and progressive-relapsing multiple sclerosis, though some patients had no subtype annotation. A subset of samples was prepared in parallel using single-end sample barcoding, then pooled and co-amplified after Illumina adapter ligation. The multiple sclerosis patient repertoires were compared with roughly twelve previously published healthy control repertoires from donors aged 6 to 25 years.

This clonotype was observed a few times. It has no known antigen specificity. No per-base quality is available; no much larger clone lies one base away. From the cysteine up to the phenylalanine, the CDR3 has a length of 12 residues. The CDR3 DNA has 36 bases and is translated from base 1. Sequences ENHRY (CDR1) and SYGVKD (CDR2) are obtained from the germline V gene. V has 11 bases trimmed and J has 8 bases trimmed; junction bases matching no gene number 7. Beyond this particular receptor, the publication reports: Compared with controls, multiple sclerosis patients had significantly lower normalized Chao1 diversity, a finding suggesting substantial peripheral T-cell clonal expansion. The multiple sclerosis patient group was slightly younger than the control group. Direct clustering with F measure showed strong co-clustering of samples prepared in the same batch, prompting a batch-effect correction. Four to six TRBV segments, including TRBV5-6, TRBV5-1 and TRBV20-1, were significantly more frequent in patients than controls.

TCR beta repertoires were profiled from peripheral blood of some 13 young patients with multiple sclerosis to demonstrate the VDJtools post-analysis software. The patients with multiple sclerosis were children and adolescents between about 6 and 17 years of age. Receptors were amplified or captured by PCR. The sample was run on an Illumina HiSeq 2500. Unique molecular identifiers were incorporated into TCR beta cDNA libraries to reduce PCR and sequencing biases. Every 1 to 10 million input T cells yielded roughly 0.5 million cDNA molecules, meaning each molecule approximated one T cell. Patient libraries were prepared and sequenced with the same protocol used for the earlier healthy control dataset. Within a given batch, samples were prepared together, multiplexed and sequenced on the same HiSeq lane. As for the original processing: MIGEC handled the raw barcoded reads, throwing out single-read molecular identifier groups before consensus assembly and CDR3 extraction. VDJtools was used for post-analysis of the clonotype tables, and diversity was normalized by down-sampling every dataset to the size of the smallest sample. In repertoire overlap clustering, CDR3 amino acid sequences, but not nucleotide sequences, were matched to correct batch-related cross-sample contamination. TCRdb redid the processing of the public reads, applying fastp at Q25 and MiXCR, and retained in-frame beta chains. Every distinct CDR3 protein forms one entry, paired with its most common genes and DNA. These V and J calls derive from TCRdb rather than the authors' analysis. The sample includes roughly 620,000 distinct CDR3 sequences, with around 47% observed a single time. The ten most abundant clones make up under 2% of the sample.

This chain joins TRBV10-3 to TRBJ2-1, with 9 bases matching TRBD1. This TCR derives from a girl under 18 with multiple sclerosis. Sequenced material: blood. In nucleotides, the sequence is TGTGCCTCGACAGGGGGTATGGATGAGCAGTTCTTC. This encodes CASTGGMDEQFF.